This T cell receptor (beta chain) was observed in a study of T-cell memory formation after mild COVID-19. Turning to the study itself: TCR clusters were largely donor specific.

Study results and limitations: Proof of SARS-CoV-2 specificity was absent for the second-wave clones that crested on day 37. The study detected some responding clones in pre-infection memory, suggesting cross-reactive memory joined.

For this clonotype: What it binds is not known.

CDR3 length equals 15 residues. The germline V gene has CDR1 SEHNR and CDR2 FQNEAQ (reference sequence). The germline V and J ends were trimmed by 5 bases and 2 bases, with 16 bases remaining between them. TCRdb ran MiXCR on the 5' RACE reads and lists one entry per CDR3 protein. Among 85,000 to 130,000 distinct CDR3 sequences, under 15% were seen once, and the ten largest hold under 30%. The V call is TRBV7-9, the J call TRBJ2-7, with D possibly matching TRBD1 (6 bases). The sample comprised PBMCs or a T cell subset sorted from them (not recorded which). This receptor was identified in an adult woman who had mild COVID-19 (a few samples of this study predate the infection). Cell type and time point are not known. CDR3 residues: CASSHGRQETYEQYF. In DNA form, the CDR3 reads TGTGCCAGCAGCCATGGAAGACAGGAGACCTACGAGCAGTACTTC.